A selection of T cell receptor beta chains follows, all from one sample in a study of CD8+ T cells in alopecia areata. Repertoires were generated with immunoSEQ multiplex PCR, while TCRdb's copy carries only in-frame clones and drops some. This table has fewer than 200,000 clones, roughly 61% appearing once. The sample here was CD8+ T cells sorted from blood, taken at week 24, from a patient treated with tofacitinib. Every receptor here comes from a human donor with alopecia areata. Both conserved end residues are part of each CDR3. Each record gives: V gene, J gene, D gene, clone size, CDR3 DNA, CDR3 protein. The D gene is left open where the match is weak. The size entry is marked missing in some rows and otherwise reads once, few, many or a size class.

TRBV6-5	TRBJ2-3	.	few	TGTGCCAGCAGCCTTGGACAGCTCTTCACAGATACGCAGTATTTT	CASSLGQLFTDTQYF
TRBV6-1	TRBJ2-2	.	.	TGTGCCAGCCCTTCGGATGGGGTGAGGGAGCTGTTTTTT	CASPSDGVRELFF
TRBV2	TRBJ2-3	TRBD1	few	TGTGCCAGCAGTGCCCCCGGACAGGTAGTACTGCTGGTGGGTGCAGATACGCAGTATTTT	CASSAPGQVVLLVGADTQYF
TRBV9	TRBJ1-1	.	.	TGTGCCAGCAGCTCCCTGACAGTAAACACTGAAGCTTTCTTT	CASSSLTVNTEAFF
TRBV5-1	TRBJ2-7	.	.	TGCGCCAGCAGCCCCCGGGATGCAAGCTCCTACGAGCAGTACTTC	CASSPRDASSYEQYF
TRBV7-9	TRBJ2-5	TRBD1	.	TGTGCCAGCAGGACTGATCGGACAGGGAAGGGGTACCAAGAGACCCAGTACTTC	CASRTDRTGKGYQETQYF
TRBV5-1	TRBJ1-2	.	.	TGCGCCAGCAGCTCCAGGGGCCGAGGCTACACCTTC	CASSSRGRGYTF
TRBV5-6	TRBJ2-2	.	few	TGTGCCAGCAGCTTGCGGAGGGGGTTCGGGGAGCTGTTTTTT	CASSLRRGFGELFF
TRBV19	TRBJ2-1	.	few	TGTGCCAGTAGTATCTTATTAGGGTCGGGTGAGCAGTTCTTC	CASSILLGSGEQFF
TRBV10-3	TRBJ2-3	.	few	TGTGCCATCAGTGAGGGTCGGGACCTCACAGATACGCAGTATTTT	CAISEGRDLTDTQYF
TRBV29-1	TRBJ1-3	.	.	TGCAGCGTGAAAGAACCCGGGACTAAAGAGCGAAACACCATATATTTT	CSVKEPGTKERNTIYF
TRBV30	TRBJ2-1	.	.	TGTGCCTGGAGTGTAGGACTTTACAATGAGCAGTTCTTC	CAWSVGLYNEQFF
TRBV23-1	TRBJ2-3	.	few	TGCGCCAGCAGTCAATCCCCGGGTCTAGATACGCAGTATTTT	CASSQSPGLDTQYF
TRBV29-1	TRBJ2-3	TRBD2	few	TGCAGCGTTGGTGGGCTAGCGGGGCCAGATACGCAGTATTTT	CSVGGLAGPDTQYF
TRBV5-1	TRBJ2-1	TRBD2	few	TGCGCCAGCAGCTTGGCCGCGGGGGGGCTCTACAATGAGCAGTTCTTC	CASSLAAGGLYNEQFF
TRBV7-9	TRBJ1-2	.	.	TGTGCCAGCAGCTCCGGCAGTAATTCTAACTATGGCTACACCTTC	CASSSGSNSNYGYTF
TRBV14	TRBJ2-1	.	.	TGTGCCAGCAGCTTCTGGGACCGGGCAAATGAGCAGTTCTTC	CASSFWDRANEQFF
TRBV5-1	TRBJ1-5	.	.	TGCGCCAGCAGCTTGTCACCCGCGGGCAATCAGCCCCAGCATTTT	CASSLSPAGNQPQHF
TRBV6-6	TRBJ1-1	TRBD1	.	TGTGCCAGCAGCCTGGGGGGACAGGTAACTGAAGCTTTCTTT	CASSLGGQVTEAFF
TRBV12-5	TRBJ2-7	.	.	TGTGCTAGTGGTTTGCCGGCTGGCCCTTGGGAGCAGTACTTC	CASGLPAGPWEQYF
TRBV7-8	TRBJ1-4	.	.	TGTGCCAGCAGCACCCGCAACAGGGAGGAAAAACTGTTTTTT	CASSTRNREEKLFF
TRBV6-5	TRBJ2-7	.	.	TGTGCCAGCAGCCAAGATTCCTACGAGCAGTACTTC	CASSQDSYEQYF
TRBV19	TRBJ1-5	.	few	TGTGCCAGTAGTATTTACAGGCTGAATCAGCCCCAGCATTTT	CASSIYRLNQPQHF
TRBV9	TRBJ2-2	.	.	TGTGCCAGCAGCGTATCGGTGACCGGGGAGCTGTTTTTT	CASSVSVTGELFF
TRBV9	TRBJ2-3	.	once	TGTGCCAGCAGCAGGGCCGGGACTTTAAACACAGATACGCAGTATTTT	CASSRAGTLNTDTQYF
TRBV2	TRBJ1-5	.	.	TGTGCCAGCAGTGATGGTAGTTCCGAAAATCAGCCCCAGCATTTT	CASSDGSSENQPQHF
TRBV29-1	TRBJ1-1	TRBD1	.	TGCAGCGTTGAACGTCTCCCAGATTTGACAGGGAGGAACACTGAAGCTTTCTTT	CSVERLPDLTGRNTEAFF
TRBV2	TRBJ2-1	TRBD2	.	TGTGCCAGCTCCGGGAGGGAACTAGCGGGGGCCTACAATGAGCAGTTCTTC	CASSGRELAGAYNEQFF
TRBV30	TRBJ2-7	.	few	TGTGCCTGGAGTGTACTTGCGGACTACGAGCAGTACTTC	CAWSVLADYEQYF
TRBV5-6	TRBJ2-5	.	.	TGTGCCAGCAGCAGTACCGGTGGTGTAAAGACCCAGTACTTC	CASSSTGGVKTQYF
TRBV5-1	TRBJ2-7	TRBD2	few	TGCGCCAGCCGGGGGGAGGTGACCTACGAGCAGTACTTC	CASRGEVTYEQYF
TRBV6-6	TRBJ2-3	.	.	TGTGCCAGCAGTCCTGGTGGTACGCAGTATTTT	CASSPGGTQYF
TRBV5-6	TRBJ1-5	TRBD1	.	TGTGCCAGCAGCCGGGGGACAGAGCCCCAGCATTTT	CASSRGTEPQHF
TRBV27	TRBJ2-3	.	.	TGTGCCAGCAGTTTATCTCCCGATACAGATACGCAGTATTTT	CASSLSPDTDTQYF
TRBV7-6	TRBJ2-3	TRBD2	few	TGTGCCAGCAGCTTAGGTCGGGGGGGCTTAGATACGCAGTATTTT	CASSLGRGGLDTQYF
TRBV6-5	TRBJ1-5	.	.	TGTGCCAGCAGTTTAACCGGCGGGAGCAATCAGCCCCAGCATTTT	CASSLTGGSNQPQHF
TRBV1	TRBJ2-3	.	.	TGCACCAGCAGCCACCGGGTGGTGGGTCAGCGGGGGGCGCGAGATACGCAGTATTTT	CTSSHRVVGQRGARDTQYF
TRBV6-5	TRBJ2-3	.	few	TGTGCCAGCAGAACCGTCACAGATACGCAGTATTTT	CASRTVTDTQYF
TRBV4-1	TRBJ2-3	.	.	TGCGCCAGCAGCCATCGGGCCGGGGGCGCAGATACGCAGTATTTT	CASSHRAGGADTQYF
TRBV7-8	TRBJ2-5	TRBD1	.	TGTGCCAGCAGCTCAGTAACAGGGGAAGAGACCCAGTACTTC	CASSSVTGEETQYF
TRBV6-6	TRBJ2-5	.	.	TGTGCCAGCAACTTAAGACAGGGCGGGGACCAAGAGACCCAGTACTTC	CASNLRQGGDQETQYF
TRBV25-1	TRBJ1-6	.	.	TGTGCCAGCAGTGAATCCCTTCGCCCAGACTATAATTCACCCCTCCACTTT	CASSESLRPDYNSPLHF
TRBV4-1	TRBJ1-2	TRBD1	few	TGCGCCAGCAGCCAGCCGGGACAGCGCTATGGCTACACCTTC	CASSQPGQRYGYTF